This T cell receptor (beta chain) emerged from a study of cytomegalovirus exposure and HLA in healthy donors. Libraries were prepared by immunoSEQ multiplex PCR; TCRdb keeps only in-frame clonotypes and omits some of them. The sample gives roughly 76,000 clones, 85% to 95% of which show up once; 1.5% to 1.7% is in the top ten. CDR1 is GTSNPN, CDR2 SVGIG, per germline (reference sequence). The CDR3 runs 13 residues. Deletions cut 1 base from V and 0 bases from J, with 7 bases between. The V call is TRBV30, the J call TRBJ2-7; no reliable D call. Sequenced input: PBMCs. The origin of this receptor is a man aged 18 to 35 in good health and CMV-seropositive. The CDR3 loop reads CAWSDYTSYEQYF. The DNA of the CDR3 is TGTGCCTGGAGTGACTACACCTCCTACGAGCAGTACTTC.